The entry below gives a single T cell receptor (beta chain) sequence along with its context. The source of the sample is a study of blood T cell repertoires in COVID-19. Study overall: PBMCs, B-cell-depleted T cells, or T cells were the source of the cDNA or gDNA that made up the material.

CDR1 KGHSH and CDR2 LQKENI come from the germline V gene. This CDR3 has 15 amino acids. Trimming pared 0 bases from V and 2 bases from J, leaving 9 bases between. In the authors' methods: It was from reference gene primer amplification that nucleated cell counts were estimated. The data were produced by immunoSEQ multiplex PCR, yet TCRdb's version contains in-frame clones alone and is incomplete. The V and J calls and the clone size are those of that table, but D and trimming were determined from the DNA. The sample has about 260,000 clones, roughly 80% seen once. Sequencing was done on a sample of peripheral blood. This chain links TRBV18 with TRBJ2-3; tentatively, D is TRBD1 (5 bases). The receptor was isolated from a man in his sixties with acute or convalescent COVID-19. The CDR3 sequence: CASSPPRQNTDTQYF. CDR3 DNA: TGTGCCAGCTCACCACCCCGACAGAACACAGATACGCAGTATTTT. The full variable domain, rest sourced from reference TRBV18 and TRBJ2-3, is NAGVMQNPRHLVRRRGQEARLRCSPMKGHSHVYWYRQLPEEGLKFMVYLQKENIIDESGMPKERFSAEFPKEGPSILRIQQVVRGDSAAYFCASSPPRQNTDTQYFGPGTRLTVL.